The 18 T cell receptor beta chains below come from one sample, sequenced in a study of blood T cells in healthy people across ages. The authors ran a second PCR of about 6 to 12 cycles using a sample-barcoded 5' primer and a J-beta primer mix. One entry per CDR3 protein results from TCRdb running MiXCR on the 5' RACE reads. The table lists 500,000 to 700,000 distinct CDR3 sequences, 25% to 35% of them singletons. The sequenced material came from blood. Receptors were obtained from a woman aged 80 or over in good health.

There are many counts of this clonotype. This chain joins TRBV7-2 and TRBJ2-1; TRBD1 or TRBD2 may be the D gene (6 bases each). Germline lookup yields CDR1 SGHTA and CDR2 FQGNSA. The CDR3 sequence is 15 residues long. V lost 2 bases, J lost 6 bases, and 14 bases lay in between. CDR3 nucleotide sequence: TGTGCCAGCAGCTTATATAGACGGGGGCGCAATGAGCAGTTCTTC. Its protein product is CASSLYRRGRNEQFF.

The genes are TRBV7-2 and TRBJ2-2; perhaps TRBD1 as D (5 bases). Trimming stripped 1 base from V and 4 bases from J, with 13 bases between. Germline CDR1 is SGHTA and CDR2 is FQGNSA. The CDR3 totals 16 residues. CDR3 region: CASSLGAGPGTGELFF. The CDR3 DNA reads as TGTGCCAGCAGCTTAGGGGCAGGGCCGGGCACCGGGGAGCTGTTTTTT.

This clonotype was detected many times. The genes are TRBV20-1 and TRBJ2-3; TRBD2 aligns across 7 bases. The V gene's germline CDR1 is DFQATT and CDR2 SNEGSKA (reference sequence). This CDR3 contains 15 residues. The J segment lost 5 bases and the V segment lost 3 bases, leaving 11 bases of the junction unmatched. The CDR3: CSASSGTILEDTQYF. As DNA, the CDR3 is TGCAGTGCTAGTTCCGGGACTATCCTGGAAGATACGCAGTATTTT.

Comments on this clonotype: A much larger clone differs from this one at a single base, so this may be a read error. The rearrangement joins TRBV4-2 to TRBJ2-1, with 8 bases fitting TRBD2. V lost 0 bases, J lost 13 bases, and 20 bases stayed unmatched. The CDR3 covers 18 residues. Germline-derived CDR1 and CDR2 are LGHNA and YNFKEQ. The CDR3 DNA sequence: TGTGCCAGCAGCCAAGAGGAGAGGGAAGCGGGGGCCCAAGAGACCCAGTTCTTC. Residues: CASSQEEREAGAQETQFF.

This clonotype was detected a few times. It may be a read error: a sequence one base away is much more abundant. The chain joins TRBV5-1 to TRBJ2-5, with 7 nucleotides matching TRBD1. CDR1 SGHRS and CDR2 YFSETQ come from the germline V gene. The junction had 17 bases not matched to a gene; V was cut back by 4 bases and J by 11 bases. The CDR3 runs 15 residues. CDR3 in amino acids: CASSEGTATGNEQYF. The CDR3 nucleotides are TGCGCCAGCAGCGAAGGGACAGCTACCGGGAATGAGCAGTACTTC. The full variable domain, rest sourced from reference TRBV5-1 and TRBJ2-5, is KAGVTQTPRYLIKTRGQQVTLSCSPISGHRSVSWYQQTPGQGLQFLFEYFSETQRNKGNFPGRFSGRQFSNSRSEMNVSTLELGDSALYLCASSEGTATGNEQYFGPGTRLLVL.

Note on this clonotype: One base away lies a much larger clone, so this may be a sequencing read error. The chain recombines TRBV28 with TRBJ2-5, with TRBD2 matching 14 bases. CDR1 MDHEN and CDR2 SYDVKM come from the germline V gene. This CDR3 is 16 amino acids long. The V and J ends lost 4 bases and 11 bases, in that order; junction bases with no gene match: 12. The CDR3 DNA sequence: TGTGCCAGCAGTTCCGGACTAGCGGGGGGTATGGATGAGCAGTACTTC. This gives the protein CASSSGLAGGMDEQYF.

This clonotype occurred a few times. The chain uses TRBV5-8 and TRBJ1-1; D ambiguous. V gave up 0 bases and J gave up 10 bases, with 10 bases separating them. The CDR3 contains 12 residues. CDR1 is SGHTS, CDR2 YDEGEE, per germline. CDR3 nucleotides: TGTGCCAGCAGCTTGGTGGGGTTCCTAGCTTTCTTT. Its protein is CASSLVGFLAFF.

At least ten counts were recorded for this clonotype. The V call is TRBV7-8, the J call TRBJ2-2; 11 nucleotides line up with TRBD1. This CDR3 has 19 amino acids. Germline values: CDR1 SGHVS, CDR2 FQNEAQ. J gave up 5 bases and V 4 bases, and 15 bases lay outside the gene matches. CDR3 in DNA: TGTGCCAGCAGCTCCATATTGGACAGGGGGCGCGGAGGGACCGGGGAGCTGTTTTTT. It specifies CASSSILDRGRGGTGELFF.

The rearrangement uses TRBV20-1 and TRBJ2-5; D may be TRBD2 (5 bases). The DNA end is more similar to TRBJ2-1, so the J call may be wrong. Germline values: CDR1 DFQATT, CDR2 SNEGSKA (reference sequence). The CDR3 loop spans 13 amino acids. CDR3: CSARGGYQETQFF. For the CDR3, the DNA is TGCAGTGCTAGGGGCGGGTACCAAGAGACCCAGTTCTTC.

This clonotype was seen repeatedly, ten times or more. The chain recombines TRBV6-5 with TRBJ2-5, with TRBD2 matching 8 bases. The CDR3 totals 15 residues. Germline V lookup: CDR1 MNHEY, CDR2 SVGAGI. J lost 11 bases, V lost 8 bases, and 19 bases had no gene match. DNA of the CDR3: TGTGCCAGCCAGTTAGGCGTTGGACTAGCCCCTCTTCAGTACTTC. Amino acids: CASQLGVGLAPLQYF.

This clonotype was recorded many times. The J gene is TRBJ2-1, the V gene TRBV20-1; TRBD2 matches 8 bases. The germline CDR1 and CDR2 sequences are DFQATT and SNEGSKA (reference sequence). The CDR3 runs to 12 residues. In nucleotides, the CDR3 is TGCAGGGCGGGGGGCCTCTACAATGAGCAGTTCTTC. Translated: CRAGGLYNEQFF.

CDR3 loop: CASSGYGAASGNTIYF. The CDR3 DNA reads TGTGCCAGCAGCGGATACGGGGCAGCCTCTGGAAACACCATATATTTT. The chain combines TRBV7-8 with TRBJ1-3, with D possibly matching TRBD1 (5 bases). Deletions cut 5 bases from V and 0 bases from J, with 14 bases between. The CDR3 loop spans 16 amino acids. Germline V gives CDR1 SGHVS, CDR2 FQNEAQ.

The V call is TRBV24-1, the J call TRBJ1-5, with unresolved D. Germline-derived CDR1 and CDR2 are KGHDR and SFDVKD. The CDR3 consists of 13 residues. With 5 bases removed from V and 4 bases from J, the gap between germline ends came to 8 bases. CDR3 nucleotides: TGTGCCACCAGTGGTCTAGGGAATCAGCCCCAGCATTTT. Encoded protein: CATSGLGNQPQHF.

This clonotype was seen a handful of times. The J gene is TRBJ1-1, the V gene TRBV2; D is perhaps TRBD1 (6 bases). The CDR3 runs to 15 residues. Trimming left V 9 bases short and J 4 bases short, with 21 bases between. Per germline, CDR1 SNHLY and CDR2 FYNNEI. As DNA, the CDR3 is TGTGCCAGTTCGGTGGGGGCGGGGGGGGTCACTGAAGCTTTCTTT. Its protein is CASSVGAGGVTEAFF.

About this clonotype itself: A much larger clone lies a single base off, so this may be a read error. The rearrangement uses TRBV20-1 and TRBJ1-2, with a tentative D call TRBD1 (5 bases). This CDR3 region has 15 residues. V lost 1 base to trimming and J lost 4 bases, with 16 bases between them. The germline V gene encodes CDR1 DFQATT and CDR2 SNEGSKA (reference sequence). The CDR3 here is CSARGRGQGPYGYTF. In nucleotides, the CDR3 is TGCAGTGCTAGAGGTAGAGGCCAGGGTCCCTATGGCTACACCTTC.

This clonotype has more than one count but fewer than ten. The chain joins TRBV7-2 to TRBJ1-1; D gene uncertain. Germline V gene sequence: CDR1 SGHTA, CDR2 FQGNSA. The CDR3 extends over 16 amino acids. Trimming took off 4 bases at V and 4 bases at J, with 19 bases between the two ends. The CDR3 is CASSSSLRYSSTEAFF. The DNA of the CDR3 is TGTGCCAGCAGCTCGTCACTCAGGTATTCCAGCACTGAAGCTTTCTTT. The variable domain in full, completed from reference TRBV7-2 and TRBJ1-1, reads GAGVSQSPSNKVTEKGKDVELRCDPISGHTALYWYRQSLGQGLEFLIYFQGNSAPDKSGLPSDRFSAERTGGSVSTLTIQRTQQEDSAVYLCASSSSLRYSSTEAFFGQGTRLTVV.

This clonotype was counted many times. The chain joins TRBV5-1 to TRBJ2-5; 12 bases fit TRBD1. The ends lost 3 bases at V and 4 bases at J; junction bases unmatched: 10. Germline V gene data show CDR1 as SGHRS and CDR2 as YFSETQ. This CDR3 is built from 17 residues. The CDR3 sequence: CASSWGDRGRSGETQYF. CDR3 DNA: TGCGCCAGCAGCTGGGGGGACAGGGGGCGAAGCGGAGAGACCCAGTACTTC.

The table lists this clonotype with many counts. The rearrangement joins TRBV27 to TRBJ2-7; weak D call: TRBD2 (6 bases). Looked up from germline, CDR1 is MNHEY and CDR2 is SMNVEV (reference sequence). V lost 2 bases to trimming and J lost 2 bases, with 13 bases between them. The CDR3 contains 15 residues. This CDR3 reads CASSLVGGPTYEQYF. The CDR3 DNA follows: TGTGCCAGCAGTTTAGTGGGGGGTCCCACCTACGAGCAGTACTTC.